Reported below is one T cell receptor (beta chain). Its recognized antigen is unknown. No per-base quality is available; no much larger clone lies one base away. Explained via the paper, the treatment or condition label denotes: suppressive antiretroviral therapy. Lysates of CMV-infected fibroblasts at roughly 10 ug/mL were used to stimulate the cells. Memory populations depleted of antigen-responding cells were obtained by sorting nonresponding CD40L-negative CD69-negative CD45RO-high memory CD4+ T cells. HIV-1-infected adults in whom suppressive ART had been started during chronic infection were enrolled as participants. Plasma HIV-1 RNA had been undetectable (below 50 copies/mL) in participants for at least 4 years. To be included, a participant needed positive CMV serology and a CD4+ T cell count above 400 cells/uL. Before stimulation, PBMCs were isolated using density centrifugation and then depleted of CD8+ T cells. For approximately 17 hours, the CD8-depleted PBMCs were stimulated with anti-CD28/CD49d costimulation, a CD40-blocking antibody, and enfuvirtide to prevent new infections. Cell sorting was performed on a Beckman Coulter MoFlo Legacy or XDP sorter, and dead cells were excluded with propidium iodide. Genomic DNA was extracted using the QIAamp DNA Mini Kit for samples with more than one million cells and using the Quick-DNA Microprep Kit for all other samples.

These data belong to a study of persistence of HIV-infected CD4 T cells (dated by TCRdb to 2019 to 2021). In the study overall: The study isolated CMV- and HIV-1 Gag-responding CD4+ T cells from ART-treated individuals to examine antigen-driven clonal expansion of HIV-1-infected cells. Participants had been on suppressive ART for a median of roughly 8 years. In the cross-participant TCR cluster analysis, about 8 participants were included for CMV and about 7 participants were included for Gag. Apart from a couple of participants who underwent leukapheresis at a single time point, peripheral blood samples of up to 180 mL were collected from participants at multiple time points. The clonality of all cells in each sorted population was assessed by TCRbeta sequencing, whereas the clonality of infected cells was assessed by proviral sequencing. Paper-wide results and their limitations: Restriction of bulk TCR analyses to the rare CMV-responding cells that actually carried HIV-1 proviruses was not possible. The study involved few individuals and tested only a limited range of antigens. A correlation was observed between TCR oligoclonality and proviral oligoclonality within the same sorted populations. TCRbeta richness in CMV- and Gag-responding cells was significantly lower than in anti-CD3/anti-CD28-responding cells; CMV-responding cells had higher oligoclonality than CD3/CD28-stimulated and Gag-responding cells. Enrichment of degenerate expanded CDR3beta sequences was found in antigen-responding cells, suggesting convergent selection of CD4+ responses to CMV and Gag.

The immunoSEQ hsTCRB assay version 4, run in survey mode, was used to sequence TCRbeta repertoires from genomic DNA. Genomic DNA was diluted to around 9.4 ng/uL, and up to roughly 1 ug per sample was used for TCRbeta sequencing. In the original analysis: Analysis of the TCRbeta data was done in ImmunoSeq Analyzer 3.0, and diversity was computed on productive nucleotide rearrangements. Lower-bound TCR diversity was estimated with the improved Chao index, and clonality with the Gini coefficient using the Immunarch R package. Nucleotide rearrangements that differed but encoded the same CDR3beta amino acid sequence were counted as separate clonotypes. Differential abundance analysis found TCRbeta sequences that were significantly enriched in antigen-responding cells compared with anti-CD3/anti-CD28-activated cells. Using predicted peptide-MHC specificity as the basis, GLIPH2 grouped TCRs into clusters, both for each participant individually and for the merged data sets that combined participants. The immuneACCESS repertoire file appears here via TCRdb, limited to in-frame rearrangements. These files lack a portion of the clones; in checked studies, under half of the deficit traces to unresolved V genes, and the cause of the others is not known. The DNA gave D and trimming, while V, J and clone size come from that table. For this sample there are approximately 35,000 clones; 75% to 85% appear just once. Roughly 0.86% of the sample is held by the ten biggest clonotypes.

The TCR was taken from an adult man with HIV who was CMV-seropositive. The source material was CD4+ T cells sorted from PBMCs after roughly 18-hour stimulation, sampled from a patient who received antiretroviral therapy. What this sample's cell subset or site label stands for: CD40L-CD69- CD45RO-high memory CD4 T cells not responding to CMV lysate.

For the CDR3, the sequence is CASSLESWTNKETQYF. The nucleotide sequence reads TGTGCCAGCAGCTTAGAGTCTTGGACAAACAAAGAGACCCAGTACTTC. Recombination connected TRBV7-2 to TRBJ2-5; perhaps TRBD1 is the D gene, with 5 bases matching. V is reduced by 1 base and J by 3 bases, leaving a spacing of 15 bases between them. The germline V gene sets CDR1 to SGHTA and CDR2 to FQGNSA. From cysteine to phenylalanine, the CDR3 is 16 amino acids long. Only CDR3 DNA remains: 48 bases, in frame from the first base.